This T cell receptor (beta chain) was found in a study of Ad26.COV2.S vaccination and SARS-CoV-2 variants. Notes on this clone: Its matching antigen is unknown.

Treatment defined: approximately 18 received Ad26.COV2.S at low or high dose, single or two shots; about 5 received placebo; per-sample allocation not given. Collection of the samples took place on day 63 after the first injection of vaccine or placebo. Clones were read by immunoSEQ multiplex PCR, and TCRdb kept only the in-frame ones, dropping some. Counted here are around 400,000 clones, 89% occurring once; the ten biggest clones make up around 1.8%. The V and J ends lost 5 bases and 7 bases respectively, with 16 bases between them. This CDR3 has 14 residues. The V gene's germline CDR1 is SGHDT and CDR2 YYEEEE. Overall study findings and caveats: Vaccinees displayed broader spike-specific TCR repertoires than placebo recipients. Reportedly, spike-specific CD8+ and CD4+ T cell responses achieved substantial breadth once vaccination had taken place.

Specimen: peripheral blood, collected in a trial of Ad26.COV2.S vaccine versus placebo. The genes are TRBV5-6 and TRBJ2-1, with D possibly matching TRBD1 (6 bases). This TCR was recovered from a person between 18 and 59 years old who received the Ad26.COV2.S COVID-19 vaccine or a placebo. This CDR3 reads CASRSRKQGNEQFF. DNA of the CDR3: TGTGCCAGCAGATCGCGAAAACAGGGTAATGAGCAGTTCTTC.